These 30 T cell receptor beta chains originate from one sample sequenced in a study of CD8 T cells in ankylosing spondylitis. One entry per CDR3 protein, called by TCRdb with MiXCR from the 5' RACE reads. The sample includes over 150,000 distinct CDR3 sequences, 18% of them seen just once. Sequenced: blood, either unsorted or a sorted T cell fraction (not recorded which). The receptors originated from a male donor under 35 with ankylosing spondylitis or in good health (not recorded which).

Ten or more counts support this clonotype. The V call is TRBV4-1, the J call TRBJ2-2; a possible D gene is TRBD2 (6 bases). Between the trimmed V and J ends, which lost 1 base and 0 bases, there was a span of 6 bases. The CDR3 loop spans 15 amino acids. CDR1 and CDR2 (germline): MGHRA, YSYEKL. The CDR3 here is CASSQGLANTGELFF. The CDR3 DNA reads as TGCGCCAGCAGCCAAGGACTAGCGAACACCGGGGAGCTGTTTTTT.

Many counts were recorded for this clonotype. The CDR3 is CASSPRLAGSYNEQFF. The CDR3 nucleotides are TGTGCCAGCAGCCCAAGACTAGCGGGATCCTACAATGAGCAGTTCTTC. This chain joins TRBV7-6 and TRBJ2-1; 11 bases agree with TRBD2. The V gene end was trimmed by 5 bases and the J gene end by 1 base; junction bases not matched to a gene: 4. Germline V CDR1 and CDR2: SGHVS, FNYEAQ. CDR3 size: 16 residues.

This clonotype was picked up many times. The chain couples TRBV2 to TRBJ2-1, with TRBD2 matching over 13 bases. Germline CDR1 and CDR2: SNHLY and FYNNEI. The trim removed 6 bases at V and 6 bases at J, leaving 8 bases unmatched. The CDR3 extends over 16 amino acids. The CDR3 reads CASSAPGLAGSNEQFF. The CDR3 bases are TGTGCCAGCAGCGCCCCGGGACTAGCGGGATCCAATGAGCAGTTCTTC.

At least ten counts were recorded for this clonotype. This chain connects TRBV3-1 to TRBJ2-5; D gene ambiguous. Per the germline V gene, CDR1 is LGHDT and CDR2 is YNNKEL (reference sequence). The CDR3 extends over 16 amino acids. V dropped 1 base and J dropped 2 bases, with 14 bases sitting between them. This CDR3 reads CASSQVGIAEQETQYF. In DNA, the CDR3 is TGTGCCAGCAGCCAAGTGGGCATTGCTGAACAAGAGACCCAGTACTTC.

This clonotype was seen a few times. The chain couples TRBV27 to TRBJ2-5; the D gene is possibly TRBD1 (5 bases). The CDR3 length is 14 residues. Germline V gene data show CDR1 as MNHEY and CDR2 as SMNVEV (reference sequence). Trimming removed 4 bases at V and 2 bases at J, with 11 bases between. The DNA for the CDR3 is TGTGCCAGCAGTTCAAGGGGCCCACAAGAGACCCAGTACTTC. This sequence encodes CASSSRGPQETQYF.

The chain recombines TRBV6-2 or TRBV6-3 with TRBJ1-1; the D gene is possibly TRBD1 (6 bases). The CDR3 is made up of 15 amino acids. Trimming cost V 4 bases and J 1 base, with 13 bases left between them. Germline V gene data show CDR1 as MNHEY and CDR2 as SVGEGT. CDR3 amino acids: CASSFGGAQNTEAFF. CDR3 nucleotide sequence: TGTGCCAGCAGTTTCGGGGGGGCGCAGAACACTGAAGCTTTCTTT.

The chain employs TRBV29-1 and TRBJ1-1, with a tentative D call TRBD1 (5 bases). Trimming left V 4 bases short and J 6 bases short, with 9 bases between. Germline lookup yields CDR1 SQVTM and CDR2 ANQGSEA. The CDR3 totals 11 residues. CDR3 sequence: CSVGAGPEAFF. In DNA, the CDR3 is TGCAGCGTTGGGGCAGGGCCTGAAGCTTTCTTT. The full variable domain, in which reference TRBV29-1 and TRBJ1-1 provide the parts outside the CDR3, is SAVISQKPSRDICQRGTSLTIQCQVDSQVTMMFWYRQQPGQSLTLIATANQGSEATYESGFVIDKFPISRPNLTFSTLTVSNMSPEDSSIYLCSVGAGPEAFFGQGTRLTVV.

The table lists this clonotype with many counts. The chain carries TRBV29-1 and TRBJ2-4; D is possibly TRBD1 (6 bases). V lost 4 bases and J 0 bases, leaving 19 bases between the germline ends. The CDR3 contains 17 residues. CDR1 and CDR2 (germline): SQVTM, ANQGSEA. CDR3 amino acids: CSVGRDTSELAKNIQYF. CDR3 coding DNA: TGCAGCGTTGGCCGGGACACATCGGAACTAGCCAAAAACATTCAGTACTTC. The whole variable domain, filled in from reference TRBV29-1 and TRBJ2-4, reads SAVISQKPSRDICQRGTSLTIQCQVDSQVTMMFWYRQQPGQSLTLIATANQGSEATYESGFVIDKFPISRPNLTFSTLTVSNMSPEDSSIYLCSVGRDTSELAKNIQYFGAGTRLSVL.

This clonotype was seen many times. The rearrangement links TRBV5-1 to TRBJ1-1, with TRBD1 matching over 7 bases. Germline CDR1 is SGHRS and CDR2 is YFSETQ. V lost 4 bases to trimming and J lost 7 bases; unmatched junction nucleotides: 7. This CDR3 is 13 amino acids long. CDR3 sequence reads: CASSPPTGSEAFF. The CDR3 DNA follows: TGCGCCAGCAGCCCGCCGACAGGGAGTGAAGCTTTCTTT.

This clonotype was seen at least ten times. CDR3 bases: TGTGCCAGCAGCGCCTCAGCAGATAGAACCGGGGAGCTGTTTTTT. Residues: CASSASADRTGELFF. This rearrangement joins TRBV7-9 to TRBJ2-2; D gene uncertain. The CDR3 is made up of 15 amino acids. V was clipped by 5 bases and J by 5 bases, with 15 bases between them. Germline values: CDR1 SEHNR, CDR2 FQNEAQ (reference sequence).

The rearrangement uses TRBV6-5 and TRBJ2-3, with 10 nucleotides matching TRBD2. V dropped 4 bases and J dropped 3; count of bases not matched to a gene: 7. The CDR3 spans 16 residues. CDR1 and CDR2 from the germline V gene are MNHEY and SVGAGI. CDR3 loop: CASSSLLAGETDTQYF. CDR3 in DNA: TGTGCCAGCAGTTCATTGCTAGCGGGAGAAACAGATACGCAGTATTTT.

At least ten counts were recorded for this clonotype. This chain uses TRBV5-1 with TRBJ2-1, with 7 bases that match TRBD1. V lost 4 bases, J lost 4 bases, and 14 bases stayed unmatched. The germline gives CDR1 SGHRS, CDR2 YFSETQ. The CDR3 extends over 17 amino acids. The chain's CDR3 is CASSPGTSGQKYNEQFF. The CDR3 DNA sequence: TGCGCCAGCAGCCCAGGGACCTCGGGACAGAAATACAATGAGCAGTTCTTC.

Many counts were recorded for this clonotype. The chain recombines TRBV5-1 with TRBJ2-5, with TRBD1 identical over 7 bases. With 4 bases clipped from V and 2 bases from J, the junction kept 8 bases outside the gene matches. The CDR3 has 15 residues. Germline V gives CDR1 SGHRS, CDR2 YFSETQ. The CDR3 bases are TGCGCCAGCAGCGCTTCCGGGACAGCACAAGAGACCCAGTACTTC. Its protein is CASSASGTAQETQYF.

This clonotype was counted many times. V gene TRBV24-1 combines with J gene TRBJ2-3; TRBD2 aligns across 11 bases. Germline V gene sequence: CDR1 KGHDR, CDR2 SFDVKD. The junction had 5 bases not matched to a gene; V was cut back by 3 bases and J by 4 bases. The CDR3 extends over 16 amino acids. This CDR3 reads CATSDPLAGGPDTQYF. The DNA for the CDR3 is TGTGCCACCAGTGATCCCCTAGCGGGAGGACCAGATACGCAGTATTTT.

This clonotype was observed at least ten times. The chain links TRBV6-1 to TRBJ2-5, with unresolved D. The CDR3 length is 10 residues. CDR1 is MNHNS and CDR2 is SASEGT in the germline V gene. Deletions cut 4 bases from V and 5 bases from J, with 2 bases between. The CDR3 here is CASSAETQYF. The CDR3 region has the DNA TGTGCCAGCAGTGCCGAGACCCAGTACTTC.

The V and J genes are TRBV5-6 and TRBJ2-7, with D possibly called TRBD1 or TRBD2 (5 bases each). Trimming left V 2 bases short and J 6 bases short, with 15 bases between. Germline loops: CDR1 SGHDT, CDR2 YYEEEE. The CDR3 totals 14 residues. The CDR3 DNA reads TGTGCCAGCAGCTTAGGGGACGGCCCTTTCGAGCAGTACTTC. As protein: CASSLGDGPFEQYF.

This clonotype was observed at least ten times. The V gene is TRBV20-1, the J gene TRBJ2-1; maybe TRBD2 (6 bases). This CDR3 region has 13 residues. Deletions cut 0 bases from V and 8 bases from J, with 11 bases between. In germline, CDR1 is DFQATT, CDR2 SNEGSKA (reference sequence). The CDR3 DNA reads TGCAGTGCTAGAGATCTAGCGAGCCATGAGCAGTTCTTC. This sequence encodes CSARDLASHEQFF.

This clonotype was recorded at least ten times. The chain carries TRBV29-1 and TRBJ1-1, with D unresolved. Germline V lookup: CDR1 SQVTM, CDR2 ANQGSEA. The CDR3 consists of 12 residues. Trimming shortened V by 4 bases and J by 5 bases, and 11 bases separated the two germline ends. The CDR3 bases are TGCAGCGTTGTTAGGCGGGGAACTGAAGCTTTCTTT. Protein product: CSVVRRGTEAFF.

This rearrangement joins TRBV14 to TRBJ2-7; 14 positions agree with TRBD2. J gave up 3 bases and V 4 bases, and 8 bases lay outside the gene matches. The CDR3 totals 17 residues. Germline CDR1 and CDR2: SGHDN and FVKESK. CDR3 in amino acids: CASSLDSGLAGDYEQYF. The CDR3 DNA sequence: TGTGCCAGCAGCCTGGACTCGGGACTAGCGGGAGACTACGAGCAGTACTTC.

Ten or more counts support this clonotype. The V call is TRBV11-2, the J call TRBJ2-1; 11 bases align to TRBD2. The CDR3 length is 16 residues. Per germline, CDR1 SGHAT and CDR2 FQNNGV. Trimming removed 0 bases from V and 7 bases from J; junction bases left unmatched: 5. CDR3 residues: CASSLDLTSGTNEQFF. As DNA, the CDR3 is TGTGCCAGCAGCTTAGATCTGACTAGCGGGACAAATGAGCAGTTCTTC.

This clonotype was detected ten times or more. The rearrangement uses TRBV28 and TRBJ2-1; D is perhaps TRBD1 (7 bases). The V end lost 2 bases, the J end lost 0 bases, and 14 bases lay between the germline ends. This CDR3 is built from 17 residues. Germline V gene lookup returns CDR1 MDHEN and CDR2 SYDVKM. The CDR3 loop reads CASSLGLQGSSYNEQFF. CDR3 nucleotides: TGTGCCAGCAGTTTAGGACTACAGGGGAGCTCCTACAATGAGCAGTTCTTC.

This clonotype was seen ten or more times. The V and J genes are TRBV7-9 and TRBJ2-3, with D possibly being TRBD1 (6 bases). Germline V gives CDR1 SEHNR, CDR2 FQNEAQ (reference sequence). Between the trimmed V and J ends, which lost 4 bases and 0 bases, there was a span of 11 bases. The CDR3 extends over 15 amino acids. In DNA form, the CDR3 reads TGTGCCAGCAGCTCCTGGACAGCTAGCACAGATACGCAGTATTTT. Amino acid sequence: CASSSWTASTDTQYF.

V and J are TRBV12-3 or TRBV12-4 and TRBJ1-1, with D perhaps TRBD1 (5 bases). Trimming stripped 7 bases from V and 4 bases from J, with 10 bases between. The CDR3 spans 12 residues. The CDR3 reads CASTPDITEAFF. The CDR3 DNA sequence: TGTGCCAGCACCCCGGACATCACTGAAGCTTTCTTT.

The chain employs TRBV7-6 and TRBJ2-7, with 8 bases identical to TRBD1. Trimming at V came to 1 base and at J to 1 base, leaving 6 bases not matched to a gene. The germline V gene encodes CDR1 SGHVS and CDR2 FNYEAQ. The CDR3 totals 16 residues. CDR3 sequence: CASSLDGGTGSYEQYF. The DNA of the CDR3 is TGTGCCAGCAGCTTAGATGGGGGGACAGGATCCTACGAGCAGTACTTC.

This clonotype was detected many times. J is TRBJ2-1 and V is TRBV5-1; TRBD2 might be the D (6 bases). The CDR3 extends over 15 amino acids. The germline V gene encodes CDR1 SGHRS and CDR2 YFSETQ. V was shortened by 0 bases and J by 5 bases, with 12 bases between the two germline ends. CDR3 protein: CASSLAWEANNEQFF. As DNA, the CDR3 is TGCGCCAGCAGCTTGGCGTGGGAGGCCAACAATGAGCAGTTCTTC.

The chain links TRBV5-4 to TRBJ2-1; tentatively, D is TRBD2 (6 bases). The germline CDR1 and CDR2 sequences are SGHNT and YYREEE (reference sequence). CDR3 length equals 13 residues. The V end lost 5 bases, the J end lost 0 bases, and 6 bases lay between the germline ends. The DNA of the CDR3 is TGTGCCAGCAGGACTAGCTCCTACAATGAGCAGTTCTTC. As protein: CASRTSSYNEQFF. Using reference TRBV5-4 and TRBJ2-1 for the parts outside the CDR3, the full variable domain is ETGVTQSPTHLIKTRGQQVTLRCSSQSGHNTVSWYQQALGQGPQFIFQYYREEENGRGNFPPRFSGLQFPNYSSELNVNALELDDSALYLCASRTSSYNEQFFGPGTRLTVL.

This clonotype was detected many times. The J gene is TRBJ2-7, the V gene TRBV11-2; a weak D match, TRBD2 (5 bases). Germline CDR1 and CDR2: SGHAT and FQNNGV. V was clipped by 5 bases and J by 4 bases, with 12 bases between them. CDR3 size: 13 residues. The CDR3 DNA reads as TGTGCCAGCAGCAAACGGGAACAATACGAGCAGTACTTC. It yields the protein CASSKREQYEQYF.

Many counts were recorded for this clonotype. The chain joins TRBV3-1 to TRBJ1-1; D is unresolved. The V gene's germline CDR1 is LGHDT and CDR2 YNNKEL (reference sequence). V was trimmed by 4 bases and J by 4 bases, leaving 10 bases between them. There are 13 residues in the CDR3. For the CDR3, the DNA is TGTGCCAGCAGCCGGGCCCACGGCACTGAAGCTTTCTTT. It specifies CASSRAHGTEAFF.

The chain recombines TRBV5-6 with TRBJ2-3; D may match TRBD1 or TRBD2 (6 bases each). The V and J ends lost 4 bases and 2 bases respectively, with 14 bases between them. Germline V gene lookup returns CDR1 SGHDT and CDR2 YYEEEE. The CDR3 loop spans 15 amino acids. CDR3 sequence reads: CASSPEGVPTDTQYF. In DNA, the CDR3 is TGTGCCAGCAGCCCGGAGGGGGTACCCACAGATACGCAGTATTTT.

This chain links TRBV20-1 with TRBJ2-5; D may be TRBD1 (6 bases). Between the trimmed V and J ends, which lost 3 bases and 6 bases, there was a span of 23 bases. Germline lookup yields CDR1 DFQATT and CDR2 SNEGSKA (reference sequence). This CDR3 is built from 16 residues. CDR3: CSARITLDRRLKTQYF. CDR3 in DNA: TGCAGTGCTAGGATTACTCTCGACAGGAGGCTCAAGACCCAGTACTTC.